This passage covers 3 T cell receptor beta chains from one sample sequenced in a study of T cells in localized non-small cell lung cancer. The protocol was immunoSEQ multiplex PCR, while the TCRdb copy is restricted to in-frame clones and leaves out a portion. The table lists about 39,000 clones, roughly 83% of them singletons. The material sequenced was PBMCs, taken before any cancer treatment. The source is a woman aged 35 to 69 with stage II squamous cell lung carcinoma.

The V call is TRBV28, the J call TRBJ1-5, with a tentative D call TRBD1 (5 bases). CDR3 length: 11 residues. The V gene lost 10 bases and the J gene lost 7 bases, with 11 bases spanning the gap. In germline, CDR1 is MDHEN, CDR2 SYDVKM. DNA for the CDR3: TGTGCCACCCGGGGGAGCCAGCCCCAGCATTTT. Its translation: CATRGSQPQHF.

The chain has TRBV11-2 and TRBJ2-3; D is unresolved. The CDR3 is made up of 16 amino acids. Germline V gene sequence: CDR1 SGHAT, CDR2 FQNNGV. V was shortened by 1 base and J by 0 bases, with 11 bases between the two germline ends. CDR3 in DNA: TGTGCCAGCAGCTTAGGGGCCAGACCTAGCACAGATACGCAGTATTTT. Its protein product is CASSLGARPSTDTQYF.

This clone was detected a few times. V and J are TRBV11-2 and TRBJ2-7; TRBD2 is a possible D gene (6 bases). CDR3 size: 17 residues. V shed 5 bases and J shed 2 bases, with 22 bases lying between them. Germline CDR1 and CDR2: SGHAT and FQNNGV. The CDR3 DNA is TGTGCCAGCAGCCCCAGCCTCTTTGCGGGGCTTGCCTACGAGCAGTACGTC. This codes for CASSPSLFAGLAYEQYV.